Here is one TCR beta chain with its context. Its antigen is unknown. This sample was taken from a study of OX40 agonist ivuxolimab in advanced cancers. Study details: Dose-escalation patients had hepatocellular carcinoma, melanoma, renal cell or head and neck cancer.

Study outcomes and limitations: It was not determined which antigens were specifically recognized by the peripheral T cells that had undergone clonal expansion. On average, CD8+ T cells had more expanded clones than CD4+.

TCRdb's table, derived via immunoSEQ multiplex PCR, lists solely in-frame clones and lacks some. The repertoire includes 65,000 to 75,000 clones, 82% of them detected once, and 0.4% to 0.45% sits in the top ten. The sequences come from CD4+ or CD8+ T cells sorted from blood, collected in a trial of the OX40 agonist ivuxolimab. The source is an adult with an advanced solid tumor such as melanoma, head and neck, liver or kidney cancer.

CDR3 region: CASSPWTGGGYTF. The CDR3 bases are TGTGCCAGCAGCCCGTGGACAGGGGGCGGCTACACCTTC. The chain uses TRBV14 and TRBJ1-2, with TRBD1 matching over 11 bases. Germline CDR1 and CDR2: SGHDN and FVKESK. Trimming took 4 bases from V and 8 from J; bases not matched to a gene: 3. This CDR3 is 13 amino acids long.